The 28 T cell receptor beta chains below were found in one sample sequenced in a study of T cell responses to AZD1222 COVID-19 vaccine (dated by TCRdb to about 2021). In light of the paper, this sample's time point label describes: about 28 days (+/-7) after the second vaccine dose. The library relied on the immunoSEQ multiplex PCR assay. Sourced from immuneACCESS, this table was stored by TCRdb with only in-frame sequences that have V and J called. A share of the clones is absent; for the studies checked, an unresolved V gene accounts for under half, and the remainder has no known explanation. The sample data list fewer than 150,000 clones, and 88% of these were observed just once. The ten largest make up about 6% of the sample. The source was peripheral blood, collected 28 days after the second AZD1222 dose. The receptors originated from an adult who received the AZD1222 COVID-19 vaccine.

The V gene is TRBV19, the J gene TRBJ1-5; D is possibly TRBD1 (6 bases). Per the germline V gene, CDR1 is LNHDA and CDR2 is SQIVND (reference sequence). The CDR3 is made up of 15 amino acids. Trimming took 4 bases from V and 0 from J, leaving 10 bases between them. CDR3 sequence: CASSNRDYSNQPQHF. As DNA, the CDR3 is TGTGCCAGTAGTAACAGGGATTATAGCAATCAGCCCCAGCATTTT.

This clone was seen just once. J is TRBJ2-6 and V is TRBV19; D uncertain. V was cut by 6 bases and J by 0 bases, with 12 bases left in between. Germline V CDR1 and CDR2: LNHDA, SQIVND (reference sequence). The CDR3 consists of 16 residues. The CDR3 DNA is TGTGCCAGTAGAAAGGGCCTACACTCTGGGGCCAACGTCCTGACTTTC. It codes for CASRKGLHSGANVLTF.

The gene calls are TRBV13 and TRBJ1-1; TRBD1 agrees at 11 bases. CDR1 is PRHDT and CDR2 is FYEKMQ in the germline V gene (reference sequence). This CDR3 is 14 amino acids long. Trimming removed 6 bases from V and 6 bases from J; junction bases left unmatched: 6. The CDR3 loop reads CASSQGQGESEAFF. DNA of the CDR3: TGTGCCAGCAGTCAGGGACAGGGGGAATCTGAAGCTTTCTTT.

As DNA, the CDR3 is TGTGCCAGCAGCCAAGACAGGAGCACTGAAGCTTTCTTT. Protein: CASSQDRSTEAFF. The rearrangement joins TRBV6-5 to TRBJ1-1; TRBD1 is a possible D gene (6 bases). Deletions cut 6 bases from V and 4 bases from J, with 12 bases between. CDR1 is MNHEY, CDR2 SVGAGI, per germline. This CDR3 has 13 amino acids.

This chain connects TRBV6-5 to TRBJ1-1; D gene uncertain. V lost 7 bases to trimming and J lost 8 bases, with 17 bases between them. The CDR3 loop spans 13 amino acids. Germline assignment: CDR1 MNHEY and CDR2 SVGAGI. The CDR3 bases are TGTGCCAGCACCACCACCCCGCTCAAGGAAGCTTTCTTT. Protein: CASTTTPLKEAFF.

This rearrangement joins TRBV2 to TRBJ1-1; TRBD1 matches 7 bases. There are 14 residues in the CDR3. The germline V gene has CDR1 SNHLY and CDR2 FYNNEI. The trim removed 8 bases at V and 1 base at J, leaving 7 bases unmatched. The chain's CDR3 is CASAFQGGNTEAFF. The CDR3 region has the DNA TGTGCCAGCGCCTTCCAGGGGGGGAACACTGAAGCTTTCTTT.

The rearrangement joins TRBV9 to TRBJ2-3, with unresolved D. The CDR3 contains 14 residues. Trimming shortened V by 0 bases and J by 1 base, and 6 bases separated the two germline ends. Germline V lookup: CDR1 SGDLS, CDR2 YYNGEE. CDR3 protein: CASSVAQRTDTQYF. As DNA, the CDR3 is TGTGCCAGCAGCGTAGCTCAGCGCACAGATACGCAGTATTTT.

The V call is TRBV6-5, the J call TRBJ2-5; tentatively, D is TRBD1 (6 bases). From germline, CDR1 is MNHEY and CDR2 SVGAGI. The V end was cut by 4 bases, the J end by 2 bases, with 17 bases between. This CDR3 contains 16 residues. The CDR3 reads CASSSSFTGNQETQYF. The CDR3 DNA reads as TGTGCCAGCAGTTCTTCATTCACAGGGAATCAAGAGACCCAGTACTTC.

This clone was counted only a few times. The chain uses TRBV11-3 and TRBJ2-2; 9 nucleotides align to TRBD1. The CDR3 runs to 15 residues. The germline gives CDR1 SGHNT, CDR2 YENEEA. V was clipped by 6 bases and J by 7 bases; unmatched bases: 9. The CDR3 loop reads CASRRQGERDGELFF. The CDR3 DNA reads TGTGCCAGCAGAAGACAGGGGGAAAGGGACGGGGAGCTGTTTTTT.

CDR3: CASTWDYEQYF. The CDR3 nucleotides read TGTGCCAGCACCTGGGACTACGAGCAGTACTTC. The J gene is TRBJ2-7, the V gene TRBV28, with D unresolved. This CDR3 has 11 residues. Germline V gene lookup returns CDR1 MDHEN and CDR2 SYDVKM. Trimming pared 7 bases from V and 3 bases from J, leaving 7 bases between.

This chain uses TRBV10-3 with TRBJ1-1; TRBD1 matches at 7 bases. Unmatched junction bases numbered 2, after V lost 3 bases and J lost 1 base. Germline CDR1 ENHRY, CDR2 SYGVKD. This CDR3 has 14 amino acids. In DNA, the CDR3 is TGTGCCATCAGTGACGACAGGGAGAACACTGAAGCTTTCTTT. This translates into CAISDDRENTEAFF.

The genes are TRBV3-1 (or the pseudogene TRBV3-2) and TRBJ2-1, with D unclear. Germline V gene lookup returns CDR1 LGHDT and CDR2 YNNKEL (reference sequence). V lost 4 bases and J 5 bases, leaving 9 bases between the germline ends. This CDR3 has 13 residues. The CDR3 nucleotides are TGTGCCAGCAGCCCCGGACCAAACAATGAGCAGTTCTTC. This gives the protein CASSPGPNNEQFF.

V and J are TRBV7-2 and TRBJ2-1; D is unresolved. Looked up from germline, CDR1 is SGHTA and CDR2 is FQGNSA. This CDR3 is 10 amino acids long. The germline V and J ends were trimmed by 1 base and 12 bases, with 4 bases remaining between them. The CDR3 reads CASSLVTQFF. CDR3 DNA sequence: TGTGCCAGCAGCTTAGTAACGCAGTTCTTC.

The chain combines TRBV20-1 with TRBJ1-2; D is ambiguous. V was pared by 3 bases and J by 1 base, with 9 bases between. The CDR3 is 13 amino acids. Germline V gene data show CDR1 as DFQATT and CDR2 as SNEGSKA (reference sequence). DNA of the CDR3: TGCAGTGCTAGTGACCGGGTTAACTATGGCTACACCTTC. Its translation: CSASDRVNYGYTF.

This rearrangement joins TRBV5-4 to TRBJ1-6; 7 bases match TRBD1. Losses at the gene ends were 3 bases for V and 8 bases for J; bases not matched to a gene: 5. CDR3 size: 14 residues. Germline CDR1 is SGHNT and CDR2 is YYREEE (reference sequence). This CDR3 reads CASSYRGPDSPLHF. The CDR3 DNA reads TGTGCCAGCAGCTACAGGGGACCGGATTCACCCCTCCACTTT. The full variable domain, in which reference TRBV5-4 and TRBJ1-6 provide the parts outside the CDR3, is ETGVTQSPTHLIKTRGQQVTLRCSSQSGHNTVSWYQQALGQGPQFIFQYYREEENGRGNFPPRFSGLQFPNYSSELNVNALELDDSALYLCASSYRGPDSPLHFGNGTRLTVT.

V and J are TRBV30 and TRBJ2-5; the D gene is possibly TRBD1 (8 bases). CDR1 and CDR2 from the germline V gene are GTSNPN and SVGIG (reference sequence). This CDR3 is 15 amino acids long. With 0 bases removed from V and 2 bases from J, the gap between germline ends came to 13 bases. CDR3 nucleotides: TGTGCCTGGAGTGTACAGGGGGGGATTCAAGAGACCCAGTACTTC. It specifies CAWSVQGGIQETQYF.

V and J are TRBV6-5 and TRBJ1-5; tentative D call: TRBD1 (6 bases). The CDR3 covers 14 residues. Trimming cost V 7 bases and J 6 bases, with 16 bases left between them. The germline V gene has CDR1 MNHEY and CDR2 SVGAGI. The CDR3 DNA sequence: TGTGCCAGCATAGGTAGGGGGTGGGGTCAGCCCCAGCATTTT. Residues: CASIGRGWGQPQHF.

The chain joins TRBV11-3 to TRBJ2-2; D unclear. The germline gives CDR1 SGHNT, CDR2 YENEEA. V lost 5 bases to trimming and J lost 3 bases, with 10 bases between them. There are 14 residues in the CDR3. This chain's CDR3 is CASSPLSYTGELFF. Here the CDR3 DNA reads TGTGCCAGCAGCCCACTTAGTTACACCGGGGAGCTGTTTTTT.

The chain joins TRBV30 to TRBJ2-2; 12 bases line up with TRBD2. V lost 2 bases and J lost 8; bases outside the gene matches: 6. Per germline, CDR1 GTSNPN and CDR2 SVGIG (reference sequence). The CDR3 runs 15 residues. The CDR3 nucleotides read TGTGCCTGGAGTAGACTAGCGGGAGAATTAGGGGAGCTGTTTTTT. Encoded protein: CAWSRLAGELGELFF.

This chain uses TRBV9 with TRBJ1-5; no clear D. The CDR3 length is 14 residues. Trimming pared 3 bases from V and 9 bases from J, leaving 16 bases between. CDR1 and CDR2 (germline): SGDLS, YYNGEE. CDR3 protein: CASSGTASTGPQHF. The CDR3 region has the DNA TGTGCCAGCAGCGGCACAGCCTCCACGGGGCCCCAGCATTTT.

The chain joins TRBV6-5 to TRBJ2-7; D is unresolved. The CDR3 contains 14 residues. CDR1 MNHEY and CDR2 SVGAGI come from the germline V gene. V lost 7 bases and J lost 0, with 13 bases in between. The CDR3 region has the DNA TGTGCCAGCACCCCGGAAGGGCTCTCCTACGAGCAGTACTTC. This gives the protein CASTPEGLSYEQYF.

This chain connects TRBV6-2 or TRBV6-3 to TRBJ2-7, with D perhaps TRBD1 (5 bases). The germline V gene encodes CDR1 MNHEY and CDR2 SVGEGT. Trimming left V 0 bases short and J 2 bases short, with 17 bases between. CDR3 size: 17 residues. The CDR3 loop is CASSYSTASGPPYEQYF. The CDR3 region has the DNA TGTGCCAGCAGTTACTCGACAGCGTCAGGGCCCCCCTACGAGCAGTACTTC.

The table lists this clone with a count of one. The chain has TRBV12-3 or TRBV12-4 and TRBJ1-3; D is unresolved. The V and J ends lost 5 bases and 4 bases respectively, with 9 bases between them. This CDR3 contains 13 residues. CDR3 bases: TGTGCCAGCAGTGCCACGAGGGGAAACACCATATATTTT. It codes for CASSATRGNTIYF.

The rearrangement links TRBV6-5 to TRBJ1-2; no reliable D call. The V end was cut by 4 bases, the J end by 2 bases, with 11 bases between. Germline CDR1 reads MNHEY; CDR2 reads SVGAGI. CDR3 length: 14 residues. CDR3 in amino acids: CASSSVGRNYGYTF. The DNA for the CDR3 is TGTGCCAGCAGTTCTGTCGGACGGAACTATGGCTACACCTTC.

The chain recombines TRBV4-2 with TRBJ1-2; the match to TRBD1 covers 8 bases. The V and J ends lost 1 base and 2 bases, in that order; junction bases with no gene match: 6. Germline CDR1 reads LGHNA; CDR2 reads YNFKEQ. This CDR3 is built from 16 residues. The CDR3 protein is CASSQARDRKNYGYTF. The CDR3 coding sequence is TGTGCCAGCAGCCAAGCCCGGGACAGGAAAAACTATGGCTACACCTTC.

The CDR3 DNA reads TGTGCCAGCAGCTTGACAGGGGCGGTCGGGGAGCTGTTTTTT. Translated: CASSLTGAVGELFF. This rearrangement joins TRBV11-2 to TRBJ2-2; 8 bases map to TRBD1. The CDR3 sequence is 14 residues long. CDR1 and CDR2 (germline): SGHAT, FQNNGV. Germline trimming cut 3 bases from V and 7 bases from J; bases unmatched to any gene: 4.

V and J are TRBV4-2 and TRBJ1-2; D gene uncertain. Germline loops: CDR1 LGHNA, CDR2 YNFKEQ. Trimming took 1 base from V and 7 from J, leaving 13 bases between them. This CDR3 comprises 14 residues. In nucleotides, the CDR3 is TGTGCCAGCAGCCAAGTTAACATCCCCTTTGGCTACACCTTC. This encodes CASSQVNIPFGYTF.

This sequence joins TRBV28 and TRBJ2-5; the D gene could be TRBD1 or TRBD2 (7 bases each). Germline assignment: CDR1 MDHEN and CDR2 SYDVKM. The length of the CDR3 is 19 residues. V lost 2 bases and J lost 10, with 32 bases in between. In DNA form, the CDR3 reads TGTGCCAGCAGTTTAGGCGGGATGCAGACAGGGTTTTGGCGGGGGAACCAGTACTTC. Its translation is CASSLGGMQTGFWRGNQYF.